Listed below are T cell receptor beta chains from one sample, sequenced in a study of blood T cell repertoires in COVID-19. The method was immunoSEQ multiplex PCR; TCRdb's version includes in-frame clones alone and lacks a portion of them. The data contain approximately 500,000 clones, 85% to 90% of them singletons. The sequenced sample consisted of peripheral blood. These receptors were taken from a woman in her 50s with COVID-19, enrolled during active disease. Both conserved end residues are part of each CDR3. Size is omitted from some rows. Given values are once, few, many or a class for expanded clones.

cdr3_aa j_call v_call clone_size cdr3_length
CASPPNRGTYEQYF TRBJ2-7 TRBV6-5 . 14
CASSYLTGRTFF TRBJ1-1 TRBV6-5 . 12
CASSPTGGAGGELFF TRBJ2-2 TRBV18 . 15
CASSPGTGPNQPQHF TRBJ1-5 TRBV28 . 15
CASSIFGTPDEQYF TRBJ2-7 TRBV19 . 14
CASSTDGGLDTQYF TRBJ2-3 TRBV7-3 . 14
CASSSVGRATEAFF TRBJ1-1 TRBV7-9 . 14
CASSPYRVSEAFF TRBJ1-1 TRBV12-3/TRBV12-4 . 13
CASSPLSGQGSGNTIYF TRBJ1-3 TRBV18 . 17
CAISEGQQQRNTIYF TRBJ1-3 TRBV10-3 . 15
CASSEAGQGNEQFF TRBJ2-1 TRBV28 . 14
CASSQEGGAPGLEQYF TRBJ2-7 TRBV4-2 . 16
CASSKFAVDTGELFF TRBJ2-2 TRBV21-1 . 15
CASSPGGYRVKAFF TRBJ1-1 TRBV11-2 . 14
CASSLSGSPHSLETSNYGYTF TRBJ1-2 TRBV27 many 21
CASSYTDRDYTF TRBJ1-2 TRBV6-5 . 12
CASSSRGITEAFF TRBJ1-1 TRBV2 . 13
CASSLNAGRSDNEQFF TRBJ2-1 TRBV5-1 . 16
CASSSPRTSSGNTIYF TRBJ1-3 TRBV28 . 16
CASSRLAGSLEQYF TRBJ2-7 TRBV2 . 14